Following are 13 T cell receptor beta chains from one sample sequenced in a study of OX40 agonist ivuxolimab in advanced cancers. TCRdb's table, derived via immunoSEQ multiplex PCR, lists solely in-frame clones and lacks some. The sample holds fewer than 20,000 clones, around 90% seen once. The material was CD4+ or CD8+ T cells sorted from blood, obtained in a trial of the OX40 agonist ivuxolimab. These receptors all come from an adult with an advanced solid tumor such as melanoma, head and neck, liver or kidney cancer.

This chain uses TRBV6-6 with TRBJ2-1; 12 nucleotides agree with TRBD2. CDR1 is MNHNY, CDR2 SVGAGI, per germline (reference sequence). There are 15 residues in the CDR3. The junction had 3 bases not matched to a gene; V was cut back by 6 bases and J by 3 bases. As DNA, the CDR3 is TGTGCCAGCAGCCTACTAGCGGGAGGCTACAATGAGCAGTTCTTC. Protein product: CASSLLAGGYNEQFF.

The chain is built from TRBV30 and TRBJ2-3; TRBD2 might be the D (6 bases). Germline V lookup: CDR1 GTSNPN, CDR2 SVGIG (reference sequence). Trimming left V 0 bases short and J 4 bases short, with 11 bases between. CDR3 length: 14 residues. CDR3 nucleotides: TGTGCCTGGAGTGTAACTAGCTCGGCAGATACGCAGTATTTT. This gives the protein CAWSVTSSADTQYF.

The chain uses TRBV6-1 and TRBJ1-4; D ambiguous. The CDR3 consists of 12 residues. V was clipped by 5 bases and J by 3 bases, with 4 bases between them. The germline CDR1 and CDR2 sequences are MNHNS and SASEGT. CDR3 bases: TGTGCCAGCAGTCGACCTAATGAAAAACTGTTTTTT. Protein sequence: CASSRPNEKLFF.

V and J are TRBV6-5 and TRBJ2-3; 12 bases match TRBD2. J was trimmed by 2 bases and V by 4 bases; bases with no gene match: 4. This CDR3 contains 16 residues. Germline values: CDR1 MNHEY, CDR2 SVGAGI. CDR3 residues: CASSSGLAGFTDTQYF. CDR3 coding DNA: TGTGCCAGCAGTTCAGGACTAGCGGGGTTCACAGATACGCAGTATTTT.

CDR3 region: CASSLGRFTDTQYF. DNA for the CDR3: TGTGCCAGCAGCTTGGGACGATTCACAGATACGCAGTATTTT. The V and J genes are TRBV7-2 and TRBJ2-3; D is possibly TRBD1 or TRBD2 (5 bases each). Germline V gives CDR1 SGHTA, CDR2 FQGNSA. V was trimmed by 3 bases and J by 2 bases, leaving 9 bases between them. This CDR3 contains 14 residues.

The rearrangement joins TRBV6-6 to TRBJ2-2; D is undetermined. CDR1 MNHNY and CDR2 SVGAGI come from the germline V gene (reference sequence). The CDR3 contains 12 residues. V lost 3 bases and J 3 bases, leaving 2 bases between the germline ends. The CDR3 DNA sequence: TGTGCCAGCAGTTATTACACCGGGGAGCTGTTTTTT. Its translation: CASSYYTGELFF.

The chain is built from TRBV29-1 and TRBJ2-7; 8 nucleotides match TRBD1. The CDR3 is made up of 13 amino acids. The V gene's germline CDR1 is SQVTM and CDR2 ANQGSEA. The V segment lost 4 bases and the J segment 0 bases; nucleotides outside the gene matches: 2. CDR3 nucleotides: TGCAGCGTTGGGACAGGGCACTCCTACGAGCAGTACTTC. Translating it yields CSVGTGHSYEQYF.

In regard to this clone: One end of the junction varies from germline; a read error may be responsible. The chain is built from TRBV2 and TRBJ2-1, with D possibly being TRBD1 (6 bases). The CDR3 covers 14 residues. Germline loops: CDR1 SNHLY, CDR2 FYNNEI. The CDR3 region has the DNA TGTGCCAGCAGTGAAGCGGGGGCGGAATACCTTCCGCTCTTC. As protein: CASSEAGAEYLPLF.

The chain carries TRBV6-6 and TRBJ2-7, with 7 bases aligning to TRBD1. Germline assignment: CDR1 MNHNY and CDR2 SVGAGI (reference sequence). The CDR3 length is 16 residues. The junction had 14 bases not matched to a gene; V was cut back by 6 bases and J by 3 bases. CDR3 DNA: TGTGCCAGCAGCCGACCCCCGGACAGGACCTACTACGAGCAGTACTTC. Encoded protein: CASSRPPDRTYYEQYF.

CDR3: CASSFHPQREALTAEFF. The CDR3 DNA sequence: TGTGCCAGCAGTTTTCACCCTCAGCGGGAGGCCTTGACCGCGGAGTTCTTC. The rearrangement links TRBV27 to TRBJ2-1; TRBD2 agrees at 9 bases. Germline V lookup: CDR1 MNHEY, CDR2 SMNVEV (reference sequence). The CDR3 totals 17 residues. V shed 3 bases and J 14 bases; nucleotides not matched to a gene: 20.

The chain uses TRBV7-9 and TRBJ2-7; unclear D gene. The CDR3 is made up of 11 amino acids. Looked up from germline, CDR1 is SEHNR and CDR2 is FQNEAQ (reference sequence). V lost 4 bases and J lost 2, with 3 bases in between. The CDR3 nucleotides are TGTGCCAGCAGCTCCACCTACGAGCAGTACTTC. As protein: CASSSTYEQYF.

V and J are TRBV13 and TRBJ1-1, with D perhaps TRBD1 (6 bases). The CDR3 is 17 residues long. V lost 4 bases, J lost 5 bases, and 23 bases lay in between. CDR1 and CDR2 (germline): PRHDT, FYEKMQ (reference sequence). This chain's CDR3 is CASSSTGTTYWGTEAFF. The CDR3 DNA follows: TGTGCCAGCAGCTCTACCGGGACAACTTATTGGGGGACTGAAGCTTTCTTT.

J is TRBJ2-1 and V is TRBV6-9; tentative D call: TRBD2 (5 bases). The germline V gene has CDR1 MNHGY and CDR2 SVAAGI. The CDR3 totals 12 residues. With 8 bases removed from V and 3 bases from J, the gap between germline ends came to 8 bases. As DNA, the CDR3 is TGTGCCAGCTACACTAGCTACAATGAGCAGTTCTTC. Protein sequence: CASYTSYNEQFF.